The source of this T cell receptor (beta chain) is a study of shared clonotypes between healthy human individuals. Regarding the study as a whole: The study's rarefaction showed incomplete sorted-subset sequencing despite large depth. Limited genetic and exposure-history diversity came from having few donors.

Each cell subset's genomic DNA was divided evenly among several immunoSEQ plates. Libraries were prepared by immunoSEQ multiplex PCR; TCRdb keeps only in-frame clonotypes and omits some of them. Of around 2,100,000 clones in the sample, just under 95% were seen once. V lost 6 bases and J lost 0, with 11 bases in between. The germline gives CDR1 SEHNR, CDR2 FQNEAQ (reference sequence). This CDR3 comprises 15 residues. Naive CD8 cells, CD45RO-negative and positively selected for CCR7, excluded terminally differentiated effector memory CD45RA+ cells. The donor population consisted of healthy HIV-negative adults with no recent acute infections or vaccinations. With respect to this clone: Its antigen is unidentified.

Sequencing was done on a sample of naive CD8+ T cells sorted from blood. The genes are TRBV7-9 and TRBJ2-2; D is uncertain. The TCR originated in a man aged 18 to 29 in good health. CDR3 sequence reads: CASSPRLPNTGELFF. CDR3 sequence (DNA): TGTGCCAGCAGTCCTCGACTTCCGAACACCGGGGAGCTGTTTTTT.